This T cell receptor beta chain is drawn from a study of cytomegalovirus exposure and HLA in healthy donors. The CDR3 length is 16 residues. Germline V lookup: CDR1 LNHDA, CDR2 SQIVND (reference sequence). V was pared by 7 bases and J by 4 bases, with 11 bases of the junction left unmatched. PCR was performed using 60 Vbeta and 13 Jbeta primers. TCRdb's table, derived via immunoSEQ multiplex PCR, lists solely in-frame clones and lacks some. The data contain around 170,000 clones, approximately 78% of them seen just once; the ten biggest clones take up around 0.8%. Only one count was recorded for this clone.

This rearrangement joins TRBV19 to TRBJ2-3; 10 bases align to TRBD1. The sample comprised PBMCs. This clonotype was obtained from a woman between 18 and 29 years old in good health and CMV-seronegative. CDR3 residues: CASTNLGQGIADTQYF. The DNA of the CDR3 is TGTGCCAGTACAAACCTGGGACAGGGGATTGCAGATACGCAGTATTTT.